This TCR beta chain was captured in a study of blood T cell repertoires in COVID-19. CDR3 length: 14 residues. V lost 1 base and J lost 5; bases outside the gene matches: 4. Germline loops: CDR1 SEHNR, CDR2 FQNEAQ (reference sequence). Only in-frame clones appear in the TCRdb table, and some are missing; sequencing was by immunoSEQ multiplex PCR. The table includes 100,000 to 120,000 clones, around 90% detected once. The chain is built from TRBV7-9 and TRBJ2-7; the match to TRBD2 covers 8 bases. Sequencing input: peripheral blood. The source is a human donor in a cohort sampled during active COVID-19. The CDR3 DNA sequence: TGTGCCAGCAGCTTAGAGCGGGGACTAGACGAGCAGTACTTC. This translates into CASSLERGLDEQYF.